This passage covers 16 T cell receptor beta chains from one sample sequenced in a study of T cells after yellow fever vaccination. TCRdb independently ran MiXCR on the 5' RACE reads; one entry per CDR3 protein. The sample shows 310,000 or so distinct CDR3 sequences, more than 3% of them seen only once. Sequencing was performed on PBMCs, taken on the day of the yellow fever booster vaccination. All receptors come from a man between 18 and 35 years old who received the YFV17D yellow fever vaccine.

This clonotype was observed many times. This rearrangement joins TRBV5-4 to TRBJ1-2, with D hard to call. Germline values: CDR1 SGHNT, CDR2 YYREEE (reference sequence). The CDR3 contains 15 residues. V dropped 4 bases and J dropped 3 bases, with 16 bases sitting between them. The CDR3 protein is CASSPLARGDYGYTF. For the CDR3, the DNA is TGTGCCAGCAGCCCGCTAGCCCGGGGAGACTATGGCTACACCTTC.

At least ten counts were recorded for this clonotype. The chain links TRBV20-1 to TRBJ1-5, with D tentatively TRBD1 (5 bases). Trimming left V 3 bases short and J 3 bases short, with 18 bases between. The CDR3 length is 16 residues. The germline CDR1 and CDR2 sequences are DFQATT and SNEGSKA (reference sequence). CDR3 region: CSASRGADLLNQPQHF. Written as DNA, the CDR3 is TGCAGTGCTAGCCGCGGGGCGGACCTGCTCAATCAGCCCCAGCATTTT.

The chain recombines TRBV30 with TRBJ2-5, with a tentative D call TRBD2 (6 bases). With 5 bases removed from V and 10 bases from J, the gap between germline ends came to 11 bases. CDR1 is GTSNPN and CDR2 is SVGIG in the germline V gene (reference sequence). The CDR3 is made up of 10 amino acids. CDR3 in amino acids: CAWGAGNQYF. CDR3 DNA: TGTGCCTGGGGGGCGGGGAACCAGTACTTC.

This clonotype was counted many times. This chain connects TRBV5-1 to TRBJ2-3; the D gene could be TRBD1 or TRBD2 (6 bases each). CDR1 and CDR2 from the germline V gene are SGHRS and YFSETQ. The CDR3 loop spans 15 amino acids. Deletions cut 4 bases from V and 5 bases from J, with 17 bases between. CDR3 loop: CASSASRGQVDTQYF. The CDR3 DNA sequence: TGCGCCAGCAGCGCCTCTCGGGGGCAGGTAGATACGCAGTATTTT. Using reference TRBV5-1 and TRBJ2-3 for the parts outside the CDR3, the full variable domain is KAGVTQTPRYLIKTRGQQVTLSCSPISGHRSVSWYQQTPGQGLQFLFEYFSETQRNKGNFPGRFSGRQFSNSRSEMNVSTLELGDSALYLCASSASRGQVDTQYFGPGTRLTVL.

In this sample, this clonotype turned up many times. V usage is TRBV29-1 and J usage is TRBJ2-1; TRBD2 matches 12 bases. Losses at the gene ends were 7 bases for V and 9 bases for J; bases not matched to a gene: 10. CDR1 is SQVTM, CDR2 ANQGSEA, per germline. This CDR3 is 14 amino acids long. This CDR3 is CSARFTSGGIEQFF. Here the CDR3 DNA reads TGCAGCGCCCGTTTTACTAGCGGGGGGATTGAGCAGTTCTTC.

This clonotype has a handful of counts. The V gene is TRBV3-1, the J gene TRBJ1-1; the D gene is possibly TRBD1 (6 bases). CDR3 length: 20 amino acids. Germline lookup yields CDR1 LGHDT and CDR2 YNNKEL (reference sequence). The germline V and J ends were trimmed by 4 bases and 1 base, with 28 bases remaining between them. CDR3 nucleotide sequence: TGTGCCAGCAGCCCCATAGGATGGGACAACAGAATGACTCAGAACACTGAAGCTTTCTTT. Translating gives CASSPIGWDNRMTQNTEAFF.

Ten or more counts support this clonotype. The chain combines TRBV12-3 or TRBV12-4 with TRBJ1-2; D is unclear. There are 11 residues in the CDR3. V lost 6 bases, J lost 8 bases, and 10 bases lay in between. Here the CDR3 reads CASRRINGYTF. In DNA form, the CDR3 reads TGTGCCAGCAGAAGGATTAACGGCTACACCTTC.

A few counts support this clonotype. The rearrangement uses TRBV6-2 or TRBV6-3 and TRBJ2-5, with D possibly TRBD2 on 5 matching bases. The V gene lost 6 bases and the J gene lost 7 bases, with 24 bases spanning the gap. CDR3 length: 16 residues. The germline CDR1 and CDR2 sequences are MNHEY and SVGEGT. In DNA form, the CDR3 reads TGTGCCAGCAGCCCTTTCACATGGACTTATGAGGGGACCCAGTACTTC. Translation: CASSPFTWTYEGTQYF.

This clonotype was found a few times. The chain combines TRBV5-1 with TRBJ1-4; D gene ambiguous. Looked up from germline, CDR1 is SGHRS and CDR2 is YFSETQ. V lost 4 bases and J 4 bases, leaving 14 bases between the germline ends. The CDR3 covers 15 residues. The CDR3 loop is CASSPEEHGNEKLFF. Here the CDR3 DNA reads TGCGCCAGCAGCCCGGAGGAACACGGTAATGAAAAACTGTTTTTT.

This clonotype has a count of ten or more. For the CDR3, the DNA is TGTGCCAGCGGCATTGACAGGGGACAACACGAGCAGTACTTC. Residues: CASGIDRGQHEQYF. V gene TRBV5-6 combines with J gene TRBJ2-7, with TRBD1 identical over 8 bases. Germline V gene sequence: CDR1 SGHDT, CDR2 YYEEEE. J gave up 5 bases and V 7 bases, and 11 bases lay outside the gene matches. The length of the CDR3 is 14 residues.

In its sample, this clonotype was seen many times. V usage is TRBV5-1 and J usage is TRBJ2-7; 7 nucleotides align to TRBD1. Germline CDR1 and CDR2: SGHRS and YFSETQ. Trimming removed 3 bases from V and 3 bases from J; junction bases left unmatched: 3. This CDR3 is 13 amino acids long. The CDR3 DNA reads TGCGCCAGCAGCTGGACAGGCAACTACGAGCAGTACTTC. Residues: CASSWTGNYEQYF.

A few counts support this clonotype. The CDR3 coding sequence is TGTGCCAGTCCAAACGACCCCTCAGGGGCTGGGTTGACTGAAGCTTTCTTT. This codes for CASPNDPSGAGLTEAFF. The V call is TRBV19, the J call TRBJ1-1; possible D gene TRBD1, 6 bases. Germline loops: CDR1 LNHDA, CDR2 SQIVND (reference sequence). The CDR3 runs to 17 residues. V gave up 8 bases and J gave up 5 bases, with 27 bases separating them.

The table lists this clonotype with a few counts. CDR3 DNA: TGTGCCAGCAGTGACAGGTTATATGGCTACACCTTC. It codes for CASSDRLYGYTF. V gene TRBV2 combines with J gene TRBJ1-2; D remains unclear. The CDR3 is 12 amino acids. Germline V gives CDR1 SNHLY, CDR2 FYNNEI. Trimming shortened V by 3 bases and J by 5 bases, and 7 bases separated the two germline ends.

The J gene is TRBJ2-7, the V gene TRBV14, with D perhaps assigned TRBD1 or TRBD2 (5 bases each). V gave up 3 bases and J gave up 3 bases, with 15 bases separating them. Germline assignment: CDR1 SGHDN and CDR2 FVKESK. The CDR3 sequence is 15 residues long. The CDR3 loop reads CASSQVTGRFYEQYF. The CDR3 nucleotides read TGTGCCAGCAGCCAGGTCACGGGGCGCTTCTACGAGCAGTACTTC.

This clonotype was detected only a few times. V and J are TRBV3-1 and TRBJ1-5, with 7 bases matching TRBD1. V lost 2 bases to trimming and J lost 6 bases; unmatched junction nucleotides: 7. CDR1 and CDR2 (germline): LGHDT, YNNKEL (reference sequence). There are 15 residues in the CDR3. The chain's CDR3 is CASSQSAAGGQPQHF. The CDR3 DNA sequence: TGTGCCAGCAGCCAATCGGCGGCAGGGGGTCAGCCCCAGCATTTT.

This clonotype was seen many times. V usage is TRBV5-1 and J usage is TRBJ2-5, with a weak D call TRBD2 (6 bases). CDR1 and CDR2 (germline): SGHRS, YFSETQ. CDR3 size: 15 residues. V was cut by 2 bases and J by 4 bases, with 15 bases left in between. The CDR3 nucleotides are TGCGCCAGCAGCTTCGGACGGCTGGGGGGAGAGACCCAGTACTTC. It is translated as CASSFGRLGGETQYF.